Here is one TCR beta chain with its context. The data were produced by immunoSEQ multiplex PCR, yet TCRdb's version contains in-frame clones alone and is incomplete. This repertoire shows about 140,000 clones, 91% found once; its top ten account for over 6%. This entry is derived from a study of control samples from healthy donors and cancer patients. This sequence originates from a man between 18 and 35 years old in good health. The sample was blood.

In DNA, the CDR3 is TGTGCCAGCAGTGAAGAAGACAGGTTCGCGAACACTGAAGCTTTCTTT. It translates to CASSEEDRFANTEAFF. The gene calls are TRBV6-1 and TRBJ1-1, with D possibly matching TRBD1 (6 bases). The V gene's germline CDR1 is MNHNS and CDR2 SASEGT. Trimming cost V 1 base and J 1 base, with 13 bases left between them. The CDR3 spans 16 residues.